A single sample is the source of the 29 T cell receptor beta chains below, sequenced in a study of blood T cell repertoires in COVID-19. The data were produced by immunoSEQ multiplex PCR, yet TCRdb's version contains in-frame clones alone and is incomplete. The repertoire consists of some 230,000 clones, with about 88% occurring once and the leading ten covering about 1%. Sequenced material: peripheral blood. These receptors all stem from a middle-aged man with acute or convalescent COVID-19.

This chain joins TRBV5-4 and TRBJ2-1; D gene uncertain. Germline CDR1 reads SGHNT; CDR2 reads YYREEE (reference sequence). The CDR3 extends over 12 amino acids. V dropped 3 bases and J dropped 4 bases, with 5 bases sitting between them. The CDR3 region is CASSSKYNEQFF. In DNA, the CDR3 is TGTGCCAGCAGCTCAAAATACAATGAGCAGTTCTTC.

There are a few counts of this clone. V and J are TRBV15 and TRBJ1-1; D is unresolved. This CDR3 has 17 amino acids. From germline, CDR1 is LNHNV and CDR2 YYDKDF (reference sequence). V lost 5 bases to trimming and J lost 0 bases, with 19 bases between them. CDR3 protein: CATSPILGLAMNTEAFF. CDR3 DNA sequence: TGTGCCACCAGCCCGATACTAGGCCTCGCTATGAACACTGAAGCTTTCTTT.

This chain uses TRBV2 with TRBJ1-2; D gene ambiguous. This CDR3 contains 12 residues. Looked up from germline, CDR1 is SNHLY and CDR2 is FYNNEI. V was clipped by 6 bases and J by 3 bases, with 8 bases between them. The CDR3, as DNA: TGTGCCAGCAGGGCTGGAGACTATGGCTACACCTTC. This gives the protein CASRAGDYGYTF.

The rearrangement uses TRBV11-3 and TRBJ1-1; 7 positions agree with TRBD1. Per the germline V gene, CDR1 is SGHNT and CDR2 is YENEEA. V trimming: 3 bases; J trimming: 5 bases; junction bases outside the gene matches: 3. The CDR3 length is 13 residues. The chain's CDR3 is CASSFTGETEAFF. CDR3 nucleotides: TGTGCCAGCAGCTTCACAGGGGAGACTGAAGCTTTCTTT.

The gene calls are TRBV7-9 and TRBJ2-4, with 15 bases identical to TRBD2. The CDR3 is made up of 18 amino acids. With V trimmed by 4 bases and J by 5 bases, 9 bases remained unmatched. Germline V gene data show CDR1 as SEHNR and CDR2 as FQNEAQ (reference sequence). For the CDR3, the DNA is TGTGCCAGCAGCTCCGGACTAGCGGGGGGGCGAGAGGAAAACATTCAGTACTTC. This sequence encodes CASSSGLAGGREENIQYF.

This chain connects TRBV3-1 (or the pseudogene TRBV3-2) to TRBJ1-1; tentatively, D is TRBD1 (5 bases). The CDR3 covers 11 residues. Germline assignment: CDR1 LGHDT and CDR2 YNNKEL (reference sequence). Trimming removed 3 bases from V and 10 bases from J, with 9 bases in between. The CDR3 DNA follows: TGTGCCAGCAGCCAGCAGGGTGGAGCTTTCTTT. Its translation: CASSQQGGAFF.

This chain connects TRBV28 to TRBJ2-7; D is perhaps TRBD2 (7 bases). Germline assignment: CDR1 MDHEN and CDR2 SYDVKM. Trimming stripped 2 bases from V and 3 bases from J, with 14 bases between. The CDR3 length is 15 residues. The CDR3 coding sequence is TGTGCCAGCAGTTTAAGGGCGGGGGCGGTCTACGAGCAGTACTTC. This gives the protein CASSLRAGAVYEQYF. Based on the CDR3 plus reference TRBV28 and TRBJ2-7, the full variable domain is DVKVTQSSRYLVKRTGEKVFLECVQDMDHENMFWYRQDPGLGLRLIYFSYDVKMKEKGDIPEGYSVSREKKERFSLILESASTNQTSMYLCASSLRAGAVYEQYFGPGTRLTVT.

The gene calls are TRBV3-1 (or the pseudogene TRBV3-2) and TRBJ1-5; D may be TRBD1 (5 bases). This CDR3 comprises 14 residues. Germline V gene lookup returns CDR1 LGHDT and CDR2 YNNKEL (reference sequence). V shed 2 bases and J shed 1 base, with 6 bases lying between them. The chain's CDR3 is CASSQWGSNQPQHF. In nucleotides, the CDR3 is TGTGCCAGCAGCCAATGGGGCAGCAATCAGCCCCAGCATTTT.

The V gene is TRBV6-5, the J gene TRBJ2-3, with 9 positions matching TRBD2. The CDR3 has 15 residues. Germline V gene data show CDR1 as MNHEY and CDR2 as SVGAGI. V shed 10 bases and J 2 bases; nucleotides not matched to a gene: 10. The CDR3 protein is CATGASGAATDTQYF. The CDR3 DNA sequence: TGTGCCACAGGGGCTAGCGGGGCCGCCACAGATACGCAGTATTTT.

This clone was recorded a few times. The CDR3 bases are TGTGCCAGCCGGGGGACAGTGCCGAAAAACATTCAGTACTTC. Translated, it gives CASRGTVPKNIQYF. The V gene is TRBV25-1, the J gene TRBJ2-4; D perhaps matches TRBD1 (7 bases). This CDR3 is built from 14 residues. Germline V gene data show CDR1 as MGHDK and CDR2 as SYGVNS. Between the trimmed V and J ends, which lost 8 bases and 4 bases, there was a span of 15 bases.

V and J are TRBV3-1 (or the pseudogene TRBV3-2) and TRBJ1-5; 8 nucleotides line up with TRBD1. J was trimmed by 4 bases and V by 2 bases; bases with no gene match: 7. The CDR3 covers 16 residues. Looked up from germline, CDR1 is LGHDT and CDR2 is YNNKEL (reference sequence). CDR3 region: CASSQRQGANNQPQHF. DNA for the CDR3: TGTGCCAGCAGCCAAAGGCAGGGGGCTAATAATCAGCCCCAGCATTTT.

J is TRBJ2-5 and V is TRBV28; no clear D. Germline lookup yields CDR1 MDHEN and CDR2 SYDVKM. There are 10 residues in the CDR3. Trimming took off 8 bases at V and 4 bases at J, with 5 bases between the two ends. DNA for the CDR3: TGTGCCAGCCTTCGAGAGACCCAGTACTTC. It yields the protein CASLRETQYF.

In this sample, this clone turned up a few times. The gene calls are TRBV7-6 and TRBJ2-7; D perhaps matches TRBD2 (5 bases). Germline CDR1 SGHVS, CDR2 FNYEAQ. The ends were cut back, 1 base at V and 3 bases at J, with 16 bases in the middle. The CDR3 has 16 residues. CDR3 residues: CASSLGGVVGGYEQYF. The CDR3 DNA is TGTGCCAGCAGCTTAGGTGGGGTTGTAGGAGGCTACGAGCAGTACTTC.

The V and J genes are TRBV11-2 and TRBJ1-6; D call uncertain. V was clipped by 0 bases and J by 10 bases, with 13 bases between them. The CDR3 is 15 amino acids. Germline values: CDR1 SGHAT, CDR2 FQNNGV. The CDR3 bases are TGTGCCAGCAGCTTAGATATGGTTCCCAGGTCACCCCTCCACTTT. Its protein is CASSLDMVPRSPLHF.

V gene TRBV28 combines with J gene TRBJ2-1; D may be TRBD2 (5 bases). The CDR3 runs to 13 residues. Germline values: CDR1 MDHEN, CDR2 SYDVKM. Between the trimmed V and J ends, which lost 7 bases and 9 bases, there was a span of 16 bases. CDR3 in amino acids: CASTPDPGSEQFF. The CDR3 nucleotides are TGTGCCAGCACCCCCGACCCGGGGTCTGAGCAGTTCTTC.

This chain links TRBV11-2 with TRBJ1-5; weak D call: TRBD1 (6 bases). CDR3 length: 14 residues. V gave up 5 bases and J gave up 3 bases, with 11 bases separating them. Germline V gene sequence: CDR1 SGHAT, CDR2 FQNNGV. The CDR3 loop is CASSNPGHNQPQHF. CDR3 bases: TGTGCCAGCAGCAATCCGGGACACAATCAGCCCCAGCATTTT.

The chain is built from TRBV2 and TRBJ1-5, with 11 bases identical to TRBD1. J lost 6 bases, V lost 6 bases, and 7 bases had no gene match. Germline CDR1 SNHLY, CDR2 FYNNEI. The length of the CDR3 is 15 residues. The CDR3 sequence: CASRRTGGGTQPQHF. The DNA for the CDR3 is TGTGCCAGCAGACGGACAGGGGGCGGTACTCAGCCCCAGCATTTT. Filled out from reference TRBV2 and TRBJ1-5, the complete variable domain reads EPEVTQTPSHQVTQMGQEVILRCVPISNHLYFYWYRQILGQKVEFLVSFYNNEISEKSEIFDDQFSVERPDGSNFTLKIRSTKLEDSAMYFCASRRTGGGTQPQHFGDGTRLSIL.

The chain recombines TRBV5-4 with TRBJ1-1; 9 nucleotides align to TRBD1. The V gene end was trimmed by 4 bases and the J gene end by 6 bases; junction bases not matched to a gene: 13. In germline, CDR1 is SGHNT, CDR2 YYREEE (reference sequence). This CDR3 spans 16 amino acids. The CDR3 sequence: CASSLRPGQGGAEAFF. Written as DNA, the CDR3 is TGTGCCAGCAGCCTCAGACCGGGACAGGGTGGCGCTGAAGCTTTCTTT.

The rearrangement uses TRBV30 and TRBJ2-7; 7 bases agree with TRBD1. CDR3 length equals 14 residues. V gave up 1 base and J gave up 4 bases; unmatched junction bases: 7. Germline loops: CDR1 GTSNPN, CDR2 SVGIG (reference sequence). In nucleotides, the CDR3 is TGTGCCTGGAGTGCATCAAGGACAGGTTACGAGCAGTACTTC. It is translated as CAWSASRTGYEQYF. Drawing the rest from reference TRBV30 and TRBJ2-7, the complete variable domain is SQTIHQWPATLVQPVGSPLSLECTVEGTSNPNLYWYRQAAGRGLQLLFYSVGIGQISSEVPQNLSASRPQDRQFILSSKKLLLSDSGFYLCAWSASRTGYEQYFGPGTRLTVT.

The chain uses TRBV6-2 or TRBV6-3 and TRBJ1-2, with D perhaps matching TRBD1 (6 bases). Trimming pared 2 bases from V and 8 bases from J, leaving 15 bases between. This CDR3 spans 14 amino acids. Per germline, CDR1 MNHEY and CDR2 SVGEGT. In nucleotides, the CDR3 is TGTGCCAGCAGTTACGGACAGCCCGTTTTAGGCTACACCTTC. Its protein product is CASSYGQPVLGYTF.

This rearrangement joins TRBV19 to TRBJ1-1; D gene uncertain. Germline values: CDR1 LNHDA, CDR2 SQIVND (reference sequence). Trimming took off 5 bases at V and 1 base at J, with 8 bases between the two ends. The CDR3 runs 13 residues. Here the CDR3 reads CASSLAKNTEAFF. The DNA of the CDR3 is TGTGCCAGTAGTTTGGCAAAGAACACTGAAGCTTTCTTT.

The rearrangement uses TRBV6-5 and TRBJ2-3, with 7 bases fitting TRBD2. CDR1 and CDR2 (germline): MNHEY, SVGAGI. V trimming: 6 bases; J trimming: 6 bases; junction bases outside the gene matches: 9. The CDR3 runs to 14 residues. As DNA, the CDR3 is TGTGCCAGCAGAACCGGGACTAAATATGATACGCAGTATTTT. It codes for CASRTGTKYDTQYF.

This chain connects TRBV6-1 to TRBJ1-1, with a weak D call TRBD1 (5 bases). Trimming removed 2 bases from V and 5 bases from J, with 12 bases in between. Germline V lookup: CDR1 MNHNS, CDR2 SASEGT. CDR3 size: 14 residues. This CDR3 reads CASSERQMTTEAFF. The DNA for the CDR3 is TGTGCCAGCAGTGAACGACAGATGACGACTGAAGCTTTCTTT.

This rearrangement joins TRBV7-9 to TRBJ1-1; D remains ambiguous. The germline V gene encodes CDR1 SEHNR and CDR2 FQNEAQ (reference sequence). The CDR3 sequence is 11 residues long. V lost 10 bases, J lost 1 base, and 7 bases lay in between. DNA of the CDR3: TGTGCCATCTCACAGAACACTGAAGCTTTCTTT. Translating gives CAISQNTEAFF. The complete variable domain, with remaining parts taken from reference TRBV7-9 and TRBJ1-1, reads DTGVSQNPRHKITKRGQNVTFRCDPISEHNRLYWYRQTLGQGPEFLTYFQNEAQLEKSRLLSDRFSAERPKGSFSTLEIQRTEQGDSAMYLCAISQNTEAFFGQGTRLTVV.

This chain uses TRBV15 with TRBJ2-1, with 14 positions matching TRBD2. The V segment lost 8 bases and the J segment 3 bases; nucleotides outside the gene matches: 9. CDR1 is LNHNV, CDR2 YYDKDF, per germline (reference sequence). This CDR3 has 17 amino acids. As DNA, the CDR3 is TGTGCCACCCGGACCGGGACTAGCGGGGGCCTCTACAATGAGCAGTTCTTC. Translating it yields CATRTGTSGGLYNEQFF.

The chain uses TRBV6-2 or TRBV6-3 and TRBJ1-1; TRBD1 is a possible D gene (6 bases). V lost 3 bases and J 4 bases, leaving 18 bases between the germline ends. The CDR3 consists of 16 residues. The germline V gene has CDR1 MNHEY and CDR2 SVGEGT. The CDR3 sequence is CASSYTSLEGGTEAFF. The CDR3 DNA follows: TGTGCCAGCAGTTATACCTCCTTGGAAGGGGGCACTGAAGCTTTCTTT.

The chain links TRBV11-1 to TRBJ1-6, with a tentative D call TRBD1 (6 bases). CDR3 size: 14 residues. Germline V gene lookup returns CDR1 SGHAT and CDR2 FQDESV (reference sequence). V was pared by 1 base and J by 9 bases, with 10 bases between. The CDR3 loop reads CASSLGTARSPLHF. The CDR3 nucleotides are TGTGCCAGCAGCTTAGGGACAGCGCGTTCACCCCTCCACTTT. The complete variable domain, with remaining parts taken from reference TRBV11-1 and TRBJ1-6, reads EAEVAQSPRYKITEKSQAVAFWCDPISGHATLYWYRQILGQGPELLVQFQDESVVDDSQLPKDRFSAERLKGVDSTLKIQPAELGDSAMYLCASSLGTARSPLHFGNGTRLTVT.

This chain connects TRBV2 to TRBJ2-5; 8 bases map to TRBD2. Germline values: CDR1 SNHLY, CDR2 FYNNEI. With V trimmed by 7 bases and J by 4 bases, 8 bases remained unmatched. This CDR3 is built from 14 residues. The CDR3 DNA sequence: TGTGCCAGCATGCGGACTAGCCGATTAGAGACCCAGTACTTC. The encoded protein is CASMRTSRLETQYF.

The chain employs TRBV4-1 and TRBJ1-1; D remains ambiguous. The germline V gene encodes CDR1 MGHRA and CDR2 YSYEKL. V lost 0 bases and J lost 5, with 7 bases in between. This CDR3 is 13 amino acids long. The DNA for the CDR3 is TGCGCCAGCAGCCAAGATGGAGAAACTGAAGCTTTCTTT. It codes for CASSQDGETEAFF.